Listed here are 10 T cell receptor beta chains from one sample, sequenced in a study of naive and memory T cell subsets. Treatment defined: skin biopsy from PPD injection site in Mantoux-positive individual. A UMI-containing oligonucleotide was joined by 3' ligation to the TCR cDNA template. Amplification of ligated cDNA took four PCR rounds with SP2 and nested alpha and beta constant primers. TCRdb redid the calling of the UMI-ligation and nested PCR reads with MiXCR, one entry per CDR3 protein. The sample lists 25,000 to 35,000 distinct CDR3 sequences; about 6.9% were seen once. The sequences come from skin, collected from a tuberculin skin test site. These receptors originate from an adult in good health.

Concerning this clonotype: A read error may produce the germline difference seen at one junction end. The chain is built from TRBV7-8 and TRBJ2-2, with TRBD2 matching over 9 bases. Germline V gene lookup returns CDR1 SGHVS and CDR2 FQNEAQ. The length of the CDR3 is 17 residues. The CDR3 region has the DNA TGTGCTAGCAGCTTAGCGACGGGGCGGGGGGGCACCGGGGAGCTGTTTTTT. It is translated as CASSLATGRGGTGELFF.

This clonotype came up many times. The V and J genes are TRBV4-2 and TRBJ2-1; D may match TRBD1 or TRBD2 (5 bases each). The length of the CDR3 is 13 residues. V was clipped by 4 bases and J by 5 bases, with 9 bases between them. Germline CDR1 and CDR2: LGHNA and YNFKEQ. In DNA form, the CDR3 reads TGTGCCAGCAGCCGGGGGTCCAACAATGAGCAGTTCTTC. As protein: CASSRGSNNEQFF.

This clonotype came up many times. The CDR3 sequence: CSARDRLGFEDNEQFF. The CDR3 DNA reads as TGCAGTGCTAGAGATCGATTAGGATTTGAGGACAATGAGCAGTTCTTC. The chain employs TRBV20-1 and TRBJ2-1; D gene uncertain. V was pared by 0 bases and J by 5 bases, with 17 bases between. Germline V gives CDR1 DFQATT, CDR2 SNEGSKA (reference sequence). The CDR3 is made up of 16 amino acids.

By share, this clonotype ranks as medium-sized (0.01 to 0.1%). The chain combines TRBV5-1 with TRBJ2-6; D is unresolved. The CDR3 length is 14 residues. Germline lookup yields CDR1 SGHRS and CDR2 YFSETQ. V lost 4 bases to trimming and J lost 0 bases, with 5 bases between them. DNA of the CDR3: TGCGCCAGCAGCCGTAGCTCTGGGGCCAACGTCCTGACTTTC. It codes for CASSRSSGANVLTF.

The rearrangement uses TRBV29-1 and TRBJ1-2, with 7 bases lining up with TRBD1. The germline V gene encodes CDR1 SQVTM and CDR2 ANQGSEA. This CDR3 has 11 residues. With 6 bases clipped from V and 8 bases from J, the junction kept 6 bases outside the gene matches. In nucleotides, the CDR3 is TGCAGCGTCGAAAAGGGGGCAGGCTACACCTTC. It codes for CSVEKGAGYTF.

This clonotype was observed a handful of times. This chain connects TRBV4-1 to TRBJ1-1, with 9 bases that match TRBD1. Germline V gene data show CDR1 as MGHRA and CDR2 as YSYEKL. This CDR3 is built from 17 residues. V was clipped by 1 base and J by 1 base; unmatched bases: 7. DNA of the CDR3: TGCGCCAGCAGCCAAGCAGGGACAGGGCGGAGGAACACTGAAGCTTTCTTT. Its translation is CASSQAGTGRRNTEAFF.

This clonotype was found many times. The chain couples TRBV29-1 to TRBJ2-3, with D uncertain. This CDR3 spans 12 amino acids. The germline V gene encodes CDR1 SQVTM and CDR2 ANQGSEA. V was trimmed by 3 bases and J by 0 bases, leaving 4 bases between them. The CDR3 nucleotides read TGCAGCGTTGACGGGAGCACAGATACGCAGTATTTT. Its translation is CSVDGSTDTQYF.

This clonotype has a count of ten or more. V usage is TRBV15 and J usage is TRBJ2-7; TRBD2 is a possible D gene (6 bases). The CDR3 is made up of 15 amino acids. Trimming shortened V by 0 bases and J by 3 bases, and 12 bases separated the two germline ends. Germline V CDR1 and CDR2: LNHNV, YYDKDF (reference sequence). This CDR3 is CATSRDPGGDYEQYF. The CDR3 DNA is TGTGCCACCAGCAGAGATCCCGGGGGAGACTACGAGCAGTACTTC.

This clonotype was seen ten or more times. V and J are TRBV2 and TRBJ2-7; D is possibly TRBD1 (6 bases). V lost 5 bases and J lost 2, with 13 bases in between. This CDR3 region has 14 residues. CDR1 and CDR2 from the germline V gene are SNHLY and FYNNEI. CDR3 DNA: TGTGCCAGCAGTAGGGGGTTGGGACCCTACGAGCAGTACTTC. It is translated as CASSRGLGPYEQYF.

This clonotype was seen at least ten times. This chain connects TRBV7-2 to TRBJ1-1; 11 bases agree with TRBD1. Germline CDR1 is SGHTA and CDR2 is FQGNSA. Trimming cost V 5 bases and J 3 bases; bases outside gene matches: 8. The CDR3 runs to 16 residues. The CDR3 loop reads CASSPRTGGIDTEAFF. CDR3 bases: TGTGCCAGCAGCCCAAGGACAGGGGGCATCGACACTGAAGCTTTCTTT.